One sample yielded the 3 T cell receptor beta chains listed below, sequenced in a study of spatial heterogeneity in lung cancer. The time point: blood at routine non-recurrence follow-up after resection. TCRdb re-derived calls from the 5' RACE reads in MiXCR, one entry per CDR3 protein. The profile covers around 70,000 distinct CDR3 sequences, with around 9.3% appearing a single time and 1.5% to 2% taken by the ten largest. This specimen consisted of PBMCs, obtained at follow-up. These receptor sequences come from a female donor with early-stage non-small cell lung cancer.

V gene TRBV10-3 combines with J gene TRBJ1-2, with TRBD1 as a possible D gene (5 bases). Germline values: CDR1 ENHRY, CDR2 SYGVKD. Trimming pared 3 bases from V and 2 bases from J, leaving 10 bases between. The CDR3 has 14 residues. Here the CDR3 reads CAISDRVTNYGYTF. The CDR3 DNA is TGTGCCATCAGTGACAGGGTCACGAACTATGGCTACACCTTC.

This chain uses TRBV18 with TRBJ2-3; D gene ambiguous. The V end lost 2 bases, the J end lost 5 bases, and 2 bases lay between the germline ends. There are 11 residues in the CDR3. Germline V CDR1 and CDR2: KGHSH, LQKENI. The CDR3 bases are TGTGCCAGCTCACCAGAAGATACGCAGTATTTT. As protein: CASSPEDTQYF.

The rearrangement links TRBV10-3 to TRBJ2-7; D remains unclear. Trimming cost V 3 bases and J 3 bases, with 3 bases left between them. CDR3 length equals 11 residues. The V gene's germline CDR1 is ENHRY and CDR2 SYGVKD. The CDR3 DNA reads TGTGCCATCAGTGACCTCTACGAGCAGTACTTC. Encoded protein: CAISDLYEQYF.